This TCR beta chain comes out of a study of cytomegalovirus exposure and HLA in healthy donors (dated by TCRdb to about 2017). Looking at the study overall: An earlier analysis of about 560 of the donors reported approximately 300 Gb of sequence data and 117 million unique TCR beta sequences obtained from about 180 million T cells. An early release that covered approximately 600 HLA-typed donors contained approximately 320 gigabases of sequencing data and 70 million to 100 million unique TCR sequences. Of the 350 to 400 genotyped donors, 65% to 90% fell in the genetic ancestry cluster associated with self-reported Caucasian donors. The aim of the study was to test whether cataloging public T cell receptors could identify signatures of past pathogen exposure. Using immunosequencing, the study profiled T cell repertoires from 666 subjects and related those repertoires to cytomegalovirus serostatus. Besides the first cohort of approximately 670 subjects, a separate validation cohort made up of over a hundred different subjects was used. The study combined high-throughput TCR immunosequencing, statistical association of individual TCRs with disease status, and machine learning to predict cytomegalovirus infection status. In a later analysis, previously published TCR beta repertoires from 670 or so donors were re-analyzed and high-resolution HLA genotyping was added so that TCR occurrence patterns could be studied. Rather than using new phenotypic data, the later analysis identified candidate immune exposures from TCR beta sequences and from how often those sequences occurred across donors. To decide whether each TCR beta V gene segment behaved as functional or pseudogenic, an earlier analysis of 587 of the donors relied on high-throughput TCR beta sequencing. Alongside the repertoire data, information on donor age, sex, ethnicity and CMV serostatus was compiled. In a later genetic analysis, genome-wide SNP genotypes for 398 of the 666 donors were used, and that subset was treated as a discovery cohort. Every discovery cohort repertoire had been produced on one sequencing platform. Class I and class II HLA loci were covered by the typing at four-digit resolution. The number of typed donors differed by locus: roughly 629-630 for A, B, C, DRB1 and DQB1; some 540 for DQA1; about 600 for DPA1; and roughly 450 for DPB1. Four to six DR-DQ haplotypes were handled as single units for association and clustering, since linkage in the cohort was strong. On average, around 240,000 unique TCR beta nucleotide sequences were sequenced per donor among 398 genotyped donors of the cohort, with 15% to 20% of those sequences being non-productive.

The library relied on the immunoSEQ multiplex PCR assay. The multiplex PCR relied on a mix of 60 forward primers for TCR Vbeta segments and 13 reverse primers for TCR Jbeta segments. The CDR3 region of rearranged TCR beta genes was amplified from genomic DNA with a multiplex PCR assay. The amplified TCR beta libraries were sequenced on the Illumina HiSeq System as 87-base-pair reads. Concerning the study's data processing: In a later analysis, roughly 80 million unique TCR beta chains were counted across the 650 to 700 repertoires, and approximately 11 million of these chains were shared by at least two donors. Raw reads were error-corrected and collapsed into unique sequences by a nearest-neighbor algorithm in which closely related sequences were merged to remove PCR and sequencing errors. CDR3 sequences were aligned to IMGT reference sequences to assign V, D and J gene segments. For a sequence to be retained, at least a six-nucleotide match to both a V gene segment and a J gene segment was required. Rearrangements were called productive when the CDR3 lacked stop codons and stayed in frame with V and J; all others were non-productive. CDR3 was defined by IMGT convention, running from the second conserved V-encoded cysteine to the conserved J-encoded phenylalanine. Sequences without an unambiguous match to a single V gene segment were excluded from the earlier analysis of 450 to 750 of the donors. In an earlier analysis of a few hundred of the donors, a V segment was called functional when productive rearrangements were above 56.7%, and segregating when the standard deviation between donors exceeded 5%. A statistical classification framework was built for diagnosing cytomegalovirus status from the catalog of TCR beta chain sequences. In a later analysis, TCR nucleotide sequences were compared against IMGT/GENE-DB human TR gene sequences so that V and J genes could be assigned. The TCRdist pipeline was used in a later analysis to assign CDR3 sequences and most-parsimonious VDJ recombination scenarios. In a later analysis, each TCR beta chain was defined by its CDR3 amino acid sequence together with its V-gene family, and reads lacking a unique V-gene family were excluded. As a way to deal with suspected cross-contamination and a sequencing artifact, a later analysis dropped 450 to 700 nucleotide sequences that were highly shared and had low generation probability. A later analysis calculated a clonal expansion index for each public chain from normalized within-repertoire ranks of inferred template counts. A later analysis computed generation probabilities with a VDJ recombination model fitted to out-of-frame rearrangements, and checked the results against IGoR. Hypergeometric tests were used in a later analysis to score TCR-TCR, TCR-HLA and TCR-CMV co-occurrence, with a repertoire-size bias correction applied to the TCR pairs. False discovery rates were estimated in a later analysis by permuting HLA or CMV assignments 20 times. In a later analysis, co-occurring TCRs were grouped with DBSCAN, and TCRdist sequence similarity was added when clustering was performed within HLA-allele-positive subsets. For co-occurrence clustering, repertoires with fewer than 30,000 or more than 120,000 public chains were excluded, along with five repertoires with anomalous nucleotide sharing. In TCRdb, the immuneACCESS table is reduced to in-frame sequences with V and J assigned. These tables do not hold every clone; where another copy was compared, an unresolved V gene accounts for under half, and the others remain unexplained. V, J and clone size were drawn from that table, and D and trimming were deduced from the DNA. The sample table lists 65,000 to 85,000 clones, 10% of them with a count of one. The top ten constitute more than 20% of the sample.

In this sample, this clone turned up a few times. Which antigen it targets is not known. No clone much larger than this one lies a single base away; base qualities are absent. The cohort comprised around 690 healthy bone marrow donors. All cohort members were sampled while nominally healthy, although unrecorded immune exposures were likely present. The donor tested CMV seropositive, placing the donor among the 290 or so seropositive members of the cohort. A peripheral blood sample was provided by each donor, and peripheral blood mononuclear cells were used for TCR beta sequencing. The Qiagen DNeasy Blood Extraction Kit was used to extract genomic DNA from the blood cell samples. Beyond this particular receptor, the publication reports: Compared with equally common non-associated chains, HLA-associated TCR beta chains in a later analysis were more clonally expanded and had lower generation probabilities. A later analysis associated 15,000 or so TCR beta sequences with specific HLA alleles at a false discovery rate of 0.05. According to a later analysis, TCR association rates differed among HLA loci, with DRB1 alleles showing the most associated TCRs and HLA-C alleles showing the fewest. While some public TCRs were present in many individuals, most TCR sequences turned up only very rarely across donors. A later analysis reported that several top co-occurrence clusters appeared linked to parvovirus B19, influenza, CMV and Epstein-Barr virus. V-gene and J-gene trimming of TCR beta chains was associated with a missense DCLRE1C variant in a later genetic analysis, and the association was replicated in an independent cohort. A total of around 150 TCR beta chains were listed by the study as associated with cytomegalovirus. HLA typing was unavailable for some donors at each locus, so association tests used only the typed subset. Three of the identified cytomegalovirus-associated TCR beta chains were confirmed in vitro to be specific for cytomegalovirus antigens. Because counts were too low, more than 15 rarely observed V segments, including chromosome 9 orphons, were left out of the earlier analysis of roughly 600 of the donors. Some IMGT-functional V segments, including TRBV6-2 and TRBV6-3, could not be distinguished by the 87-base-pair reads and were therefore excluded. A later analysis found that most CMV-associated TCR beta chains appeared HLA-restricted, with HLA associations seemingly driven largely by CMV exposure. CMV serostatus was the only immune exposure information available for the cohort. According to a later genetic analysis, donors in an Asian-associated ancestry cluster had fewer N-insertions in productive TCRs than the approximately 630-donor mean. The sequencing pipeline was judged likely to have produced a cluster of highly shared sequence variants as a technical artifact. Cytomegalovirus status was reported to be diagnosed by the classifier with high specificity and sensitivity in both the original and validation cohorts. When HLA alleles, especially DR and DQ, strongly co-occurred, TCR associations were difficult to assign to individual alleles. The authors suggested that the approach could potentially be generalized to other disease states and immunological phenotypes. The cohort was sequenced for TCR beta chains only, and without alpha or paired-chain data the features that could be detected were limited. The presence/absence analyses assumed that sequencing depth was roughly uniform across donors, and that assumption may not be true. Linkage disequilibrium might explain the correlated functional status among segregating V segments, but an unknown experimental factor could not be excluded. A further reported finding was that TCR beta sequences accurately predicted the HLA-A and HLA-B alleles for most subjects in the first cohort. In an earlier analysis of approximately 600 of the donors, most TCR beta V segments were observed in productive rearrangements about 87% or about 30% of the time, broadly matching IMGT annotations.

CDR1 SEHNR and CDR2 FQNEAQ were looked up in the germline V gene (reference sequence). V and J are trimmed by 6 bases and 0 bases, and the gene matches miss 7 bases of the junction. Its CDR3 holds 18 amino acids, cysteine through phenylalanine. The entry retains the CDR3 DNA only, 54 bases that are in frame from base 1. The receptor was isolated from a man between 60 and 75 years old in good health and CMV-seropositive. Rearrangement joined TRBV7-9 to TRBJ2-1; 14 bases in between match TRBD2. Sequencing input: PBMCs. The CDR3 region: CASRSGTSGGSSYNEQFF. The DNA is as follows: TGTGCCAGCAGATCCGGGACTAGCGGGGGAAGCTCCTACAATGAGCAGTTCTTC.